These 28 T cell receptor beta chains came from one sample sequenced in a study of cytomegalovirus exposure and HLA in healthy donors. Primers: 60 Vbeta forward and 13 Jbeta reverse. Here immunoSEQ multiplex PCR was the method, and the copy in TCRdb shows in-frame clones only, minus some. The sample yields roughly 190,000 clones, roughly 80% seen once. Sequencing was performed on PBMCs. These receptors were taken from a woman aged 18-29 years in good health and CMV-seronegative.

The CDR3 sequence: CASIQGSKGDEQYF. CDR3 in DNA: TGCGCCAGCATACAGGGAAGTAAAGGGGACGAGCAGTACTTC. This chain uses TRBV23-1 with TRBJ2-7, with a possible D match to TRBD1 (6 bases). TRBV23-1 is annotated as an ORF whose role is uncertain. The germline V and J ends were trimmed by 7 bases and 5 bases, with 18 bases remaining between them. The CDR3 is 14 amino acids.

The chain links TRBV5-1 to TRBJ2-7; TRBD1 might be the D (5 bases). This CDR3 comprises 14 residues. Trimming took off 0 bases at V and 2 bases at J, with 9 bases between the two ends. Germline lookup yields CDR1 SGHRS and CDR2 YFSETQ. CDR3 DNA sequence: TGCGCCAGCAGCTTGGCCAGGGATCCCTACGAGCAGTACTTC. Residues: CASSLARDPYEQYF.

This sequence joins TRBV28 and TRBJ1-2; TRBD1 matches at 7 bases. Germline CDR1 and CDR2: MDHEN and SYDVKM. V lost 2 bases and J lost 2; bases outside the gene matches: 2. CDR3 length: 14 amino acids. CDR3 nucleotide sequence: TGTGCCAGCAGTTTACAGGGACAGAACTATGGCTACACCTTC. This translates into CASSLQGQNYGYTF.

The chain uses TRBV5-1 and TRBJ1-6, with D perhaps TRBD1 (5 bases). Germline lookup yields CDR1 SGHRS and CDR2 YFSETQ. The length of the CDR3 is 14 residues. V dropped 0 bases and J dropped 7 bases, with 8 bases sitting between them. CDR3 DNA sequence: TGCGCCAGCAGCTTGGTACAGGAAAATTCACCCCTCCACTTT. Translating gives CASSLVQENSPLHF. The whole variable domain, filled in from reference TRBV5-1 and TRBJ1-6, reads KAGVTQTPRYLIKTRGQQVTLSCSPISGHRSVSWYQQTPGQGLQFLFEYFSETQRNKGNFPGRFSGRQFSNSRSEMNVSTLELGDSALYLCASSLVQENSPLHFGNGTRLTVT.

In this sample, this clone turned up a few times. This chain uses TRBV9 with TRBJ2-1; TRBD2 matches 8 bases. Germline CDR1 SGDLS, CDR2 YYNGEE. The V segment lost 6 bases and the J segment 10 bases; nucleotides outside the gene matches: 12. The CDR3 is made up of 14 amino acids. The CDR3 reads CASNSGSNTLEQFF. The CDR3 DNA reads TGTGCCAGCAACAGCGGGAGTAATACTCTCGAGCAGTTCTTC.

The chain carries TRBV18 and TRBJ2-2, with 9 bases matching TRBD1. Germline CDR1 reads KGHSH; CDR2 reads LQKENI. This CDR3 contains 15 residues. Germline trimming cut 6 bases from V and 4 bases from J; bases unmatched to any gene: 6. CDR3 in DNA: TGTGCCAGCTCCACGGGACAGGGCTTCACCGGGGAGCTGTTTTTT. Translating it yields CASSTGQGFTGELFF.

CDR3 DNA: TGTGCCAGCTCACCACCCCAGGGTTTGGGAAATGAGCAGTTCTTC. Protein sequence: CASSPPQGLGNEQFF. The gene calls are TRBV18 and TRBJ2-1; D is perhaps TRBD1 (5 bases). The germline gives CDR1 KGHSH, CDR2 LQKENI. Trimming took off 0 bases at V and 7 bases at J, with 13 bases between the two ends. This CDR3 region has 15 residues. Filled out from reference TRBV18 and TRBJ2-1, the complete variable domain reads NAGVMQNPRHLVRRRGQEARLRCSPMKGHSHVYWYRQLPEEGLKFMVYLQKENIIDESGMPKERFSAEFPKEGPSILRIQQVVRGDSAAYFCASSPPQGLGNEQFFGPGTRLTVL.

This chain joins TRBV27 and TRBJ2-3; no firm D call. CDR1 and CDR2 (germline): MNHEY, SMNVEV (reference sequence). With 2 bases removed from V and 6 bases from J, the gap between germline ends came to 9 bases. This CDR3 is built from 13 residues. CDR3 in amino acids: CASSLPTGDTQYF. CDR3 DNA: TGTGCCAGCAGTTTACCTACCGGGGATACGCAGTATTTT.

V gene TRBV21-1 combines with J gene TRBJ1-2; the table's TRBD1 call for D was not verified on the DNA. TRBV21-1 is a documented pseudogene. This CDR3 has 15 amino acids. The DNA for the CDR3 is TGTGCCAGCAGCAAACGGCGACAGGCATGTCAGGGCTACACCTTC. This codes for CASSKRRQACQGYTF.

In its sample, this clone was seen once. This chain uses TRBV7-2 with TRBJ2-5, with TRBD2 matching over 10 bases. This CDR3 spans 19 amino acids. Germline V gene sequence: CDR1 SGHTA, CDR2 FQGNSA. After removal of 4 bases from V and 7 bases from J, the junction contained 21 bases not matched to a gene. The CDR3 region is CASSSHLTSGRVQLGTQYF. The CDR3 nucleotides are TGTGCCAGCAGCTCCCATCTGACCAGCGGGAGGGTACAGTTGGGGACCCAGTACTTC.

The V and J genes are TRBV9 and TRBJ2-2; D is unresolved. The CDR3 is made up of 14 amino acids. V shed 0 bases and J shed 0 bases, with 3 bases lying between them. Germline assignment: CDR1 SGDLS and CDR2 YYNGEE. The CDR3 protein is CASSVGANTGELFF. The CDR3 DNA sequence: TGTGCCAGCAGCGTAGGAGCGAACACCGGGGAGCTGTTTTTT.

The J gene is TRBJ1-5, the V gene TRBV7-9, with 8 bases matching TRBD1. The CDR3 sequence is 15 residues long. CDR1 is SEHNR and CDR2 is FQNEAQ in the germline V gene (reference sequence). Trimming at V came to 5 bases and at J to 4 bases, leaving 7 bases not matched to a gene. The CDR3 loop reads CASSPGGAINQPQHF. Written as DNA, the CDR3 is TGTGCCAGCAGCCCAGGGGGCGCGATAAATCAGCCCCAGCATTTT.

The gene calls are TRBV5-4 and TRBJ2-3; no definite D call. Trimming removed 4 bases at V and 0 bases at J, with 12 bases between. CDR1 SGHNT and CDR2 YYREEE come from the germline V gene (reference sequence). This CDR3 contains 15 residues. CDR3 DNA: TGTGCCAGCAGCATTCAGACAACTAGCACAGATACGCAGTATTTT. Protein: CASSIQTTSTDTQYF.

The chain has TRBV27 and TRBJ1-5, with D unclear. Per germline, CDR1 MNHEY and CDR2 SMNVEV (reference sequence). This CDR3 is built from 12 residues. Trimming removed 3 bases from V and 4 bases from J, with 4 bases in between. The CDR3 DNA follows: TGTGCCAGCAGTTTTCAAAATCAGCCCCAGCATTTT. Protein sequence: CASSFQNQPQHF.

The chain links TRBV10-3 to TRBJ1-2; 7 bases are a match to TRBD1. Losses at the gene ends were 6 bases for V and 5 bases for J; bases not matched to a gene: 12. The CDR3 has 15 amino acids. Germline CDR1 ENHRY, CDR2 SYGVKD. In nucleotides, the CDR3 is TGTGCCATCAGCCCGCTGACAGGGAGTGGTTATGGCTACACCTTC. Translation: CAISPLTGSGYGYTF.

The gene calls are TRBV5-1 and TRBJ1-6; no definite D call. CDR1 SGHRS and CDR2 YFSETQ come from the germline V gene. The CDR3 runs 15 residues. Trimming pared 3 bases from V and 7 bases from J, leaving 14 bases between. Here the CDR3 reads CASSYDGLSNSPLHF. The CDR3 DNA follows: TGCGCCAGCAGCTACGACGGACTATCCAATTCACCCCTCCACTTT. Together with reference TRBV5-1 and TRBJ1-6, the CDR3 gives the full variable domain: KAGVTQTPRYLIKTRGQQVTLSCSPISGHRSVSWYQQTPGQGLQFLFEYFSETQRNKGNFPGRFSGRQFSNSRSEMNVSTLELGDSALYLCASSYDGLSNSPLHFGNGTRLTVT.

The V and J genes are TRBV29-1 and TRBJ1-2, with D possibly being TRBD1 (6 bases). The CDR3 extends over 13 amino acids. From germline, CDR1 is SQVTM and CDR2 ANQGSEA. V lost 6 bases and J lost 4, with 15 bases in between. CDR3 coding DNA: TGCAGCGTCGAGAGAGGGGGATTCTATGGCTACACCTTC. Translating gives CSVERGGFYGYTF.

The chain combines TRBV5-5 with TRBJ1-4, with D perhaps TRBD1 (6 bases). Germline V gene lookup returns CDR1 SGHKS and CDR2 YYEKEE (reference sequence). The germline V and J ends were trimmed by 0 bases and 8 bases, with 14 bases remaining between them. This CDR3 is built from 15 residues. The CDR3 protein is CASSLDPRGVEKLFF. The CDR3 coding sequence is TGTGCCAGCAGCTTGGATCCCAGGGGTGTAGAAAAACTGTTTTTT.

V usage is TRBV5-4 and J usage is TRBJ2-7, with TRBD1 identical over 7 bases. Germline V gene sequence: CDR1 SGHNT, CDR2 YYREEE (reference sequence). V lost 2 bases, J lost 2 bases, and 1 base stayed unmatched. The CDR3 is 13 amino acids. The CDR3 sequence is CASSLDRAYEQYF. The DNA of the CDR3 is TGTGCCAGCAGCTTAGACAGGGCCTACGAGCAGTACTTC.

The rearrangement uses TRBV7-2 and TRBJ1-3, with 7 bases identical to TRBD1. CDR1 is SGHTA, CDR2 FQGNSA, per germline. Trimming removed 2 bases from V and 2 bases from J; junction bases left unmatched: 3. The CDR3 length is 15 residues. The DNA of the CDR3 is TGTGCCAGCAGCTTAAGGGACAGACCTGGAAACACCATATATTTT. It specifies CASSLRDRPGNTIYF. Drawing the rest from reference TRBV7-2 and TRBJ1-3, the complete variable domain is GAGVSQSPSNKVTEKGKDVELRCDPISGHTALYWYRQSLGQGLEFLIYFQGNSAPDKSGLPSDRFSAERTGGSVSTLTIQRTQQEDSAVYLCASSLRDRPGNTIYFGEGSWLTVV.

This rearrangement joins TRBV5-1 to TRBJ2-7; 7 bases are shared with TRBD1. Trimming removed 3 bases from V and 5 bases from J; junction bases left unmatched: 8. Germline CDR1 SGHRS, CDR2 YFSETQ. The CDR3 has 14 amino acids. The CDR3 sequence is CASSSRDSWDEQYF. CDR3 nucleotides: TGCGCCAGCAGCTCCCGGGACAGTTGGGACGAGCAGTACTTC.

This chain joins TRBV11-2 and TRBJ1-1; a possible D gene is TRBD1 (5 bases). The CDR3 is 13 residues long. V was shortened by 4 bases and J by 4 bases, with 10 bases between the two germline ends. CDR1 and CDR2 from the germline V gene are SGHAT and FQNNGV. In DNA, the CDR3 is TGTGCCAGCAGCTGGGGGAGGGCCACTGAAGCTTTCTTT. As protein: CASSWGRATEAFF.

The chain couples TRBV5-6 to TRBJ1-5; D unclear. Germline values: CDR1 SGHDT, CDR2 YYEEEE. V was cut by 2 bases and J by 2 bases, with 8 bases left in between. This CDR3 is built from 14 residues. The CDR3 DNA follows: TGTGCCAGCAGCTTAAATCCTGGCAATCAGCCCCAGCATTTT. It specifies CASSLNPGNQPQHF.

CDR3 sequence: CASRSSPGTGFYTF. The CDR3, as DNA: TGTGCCAGCAGATCTAGTCCCGGGACAGGGTTCTACACCTTC. The chain couples TRBV6-4 to TRBJ1-2; 9 bases match TRBD1. Germline CDR1 reads MRHNA; CDR2 reads SNTAGT. Losses at the gene ends were 6 bases for V and 10 bases for J; bases not matched to a gene: 12. CDR3 length: 14 residues.

V is TRBV15 and J is TRBJ2-7; 12 positions match TRBD2. Germline CDR1 LNHNV, CDR2 YYDKDF (reference sequence). Trimming at V came to 6 bases and at J to 6 bases, leaving 6 bases not matched to a gene. The CDR3 is 14 amino acids. The CDR3 DNA reads as TGTGCCACCAGAAGCACTAGCGGGAGGACCGAGCAGTACTTC. Amino acid sequence: CATRSTSGRTEQYF.

The V call is TRBV9, the J call TRBJ2-3; 8 bases line up with TRBD2. Per the germline V gene, CDR1 is SGDLS and CDR2 is YYNGEE. This CDR3 spans 16 amino acids. The junction had 3 bases not matched to a gene; V was cut back by 0 bases and J by 0 bases. The CDR3 DNA follows: TGTGCCAGCAGCGTAGGGACTAGCCCGAGCACAGATACGCAGTATTTT. Amino acids: CASSVGTSPSTDTQYF. Full variable domain (remainder filled in from reference TRBV9 and TRBJ2-3): DSGVTQTPKHLITATGQRVTLRCSPRSGDLSVYWYQQSLDQGLQFLIQYYNGEERAKGNILERFSAQQFPDLHSELNLSSLELGDSALYFCASSVGTSPSTDTQYFGPGTRLTVL.

The chain joins TRBV7-9 to TRBJ1-1; no firm D call. Trimming left V 2 bases short and J 1 base short, with 11 bases between. The CDR3 consists of 15 residues. Germline values: CDR1 SEHNR, CDR2 FQNEAQ (reference sequence). CDR3 loop: CASSLLAGGNTEAFF. The CDR3 region has the DNA TGTGCCAGCAGCTTACTAGCAGGAGGGAACACTGAAGCTTTCTTT.

The chain employs TRBV2 and TRBJ2-7; TRBD1 aligns across 9 bases. CDR3 size: 14 residues. In germline, CDR1 is SNHLY, CDR2 FYNNEI. Losses at the gene ends were 8 bases for V and 3 bases for J; bases not matched to a gene: 8. The CDR3 reads CASCTGQGSYEQYF. The CDR3 DNA sequence: TGTGCCAGCTGTACGGGACAGGGAAGCTACGAGCAGTACTTC.